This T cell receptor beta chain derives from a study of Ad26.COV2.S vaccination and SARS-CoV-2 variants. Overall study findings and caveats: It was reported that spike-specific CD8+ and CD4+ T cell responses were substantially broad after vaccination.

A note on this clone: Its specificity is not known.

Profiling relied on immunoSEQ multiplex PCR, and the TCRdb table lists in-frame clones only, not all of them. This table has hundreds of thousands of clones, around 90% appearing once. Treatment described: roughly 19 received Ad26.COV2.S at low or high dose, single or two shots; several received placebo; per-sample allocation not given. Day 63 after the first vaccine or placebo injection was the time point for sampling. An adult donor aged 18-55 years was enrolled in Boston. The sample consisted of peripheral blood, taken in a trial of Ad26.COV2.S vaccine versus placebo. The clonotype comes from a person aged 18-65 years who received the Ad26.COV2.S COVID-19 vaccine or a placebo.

The CDR3 region has the DNA TGTGCCAGCAGAAGGACCGGGACAGGGGGAACGGGAGAGCAGTACTTC. Its protein is CASRRTGTGGTGEQYF. The V gene is TRBV27, the J gene TRBJ2-7; 11 bases map to TRBD1. The V segment lost 6 bases and the J segment 7 bases; nucleotides outside the gene matches: 14. Germline CDR1 and CDR2: MNHEY and SMNVEV (reference sequence). This CDR3 spans 16 amino acids.